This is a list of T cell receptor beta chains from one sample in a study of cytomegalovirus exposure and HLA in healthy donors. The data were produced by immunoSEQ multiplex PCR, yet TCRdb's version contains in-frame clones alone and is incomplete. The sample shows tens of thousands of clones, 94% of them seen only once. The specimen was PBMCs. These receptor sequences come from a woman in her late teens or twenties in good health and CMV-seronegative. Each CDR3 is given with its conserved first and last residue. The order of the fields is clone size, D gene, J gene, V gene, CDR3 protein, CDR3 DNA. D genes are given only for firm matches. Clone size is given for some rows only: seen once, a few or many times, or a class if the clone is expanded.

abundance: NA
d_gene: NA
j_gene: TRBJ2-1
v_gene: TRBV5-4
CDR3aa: CASSVTDSYNEQFF
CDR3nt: TGTGCCAGCAGCGTAACTGACAGCTACAATGAGCAGTTCTTC

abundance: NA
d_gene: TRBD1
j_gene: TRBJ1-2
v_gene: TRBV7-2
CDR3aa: CASSLVGTTGGYSYGYTF
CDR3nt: TGTGCCAGCAGCTTAGTAGGGACCACAGGGGGCTATAGCTATGGCTACACCTTC

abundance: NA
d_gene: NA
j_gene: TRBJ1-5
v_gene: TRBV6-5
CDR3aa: CASSLWGGGGNQPQHF
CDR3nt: TGTGCCAGCAGTTTGTGGGGGGGTGGTGGCAATCAGCCCCAGCATTTT

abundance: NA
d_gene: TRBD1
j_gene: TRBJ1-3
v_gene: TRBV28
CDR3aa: CASNPGQAGNTIYF
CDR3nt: TGTGCCAGCAACCCGGGACAGGCAGGAAACACCATATATTTT

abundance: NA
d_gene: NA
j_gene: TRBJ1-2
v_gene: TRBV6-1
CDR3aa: CASSERNYGYTF
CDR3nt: TGTGCCAGCAGTGAACGGAACTATGGCTACACCTTC

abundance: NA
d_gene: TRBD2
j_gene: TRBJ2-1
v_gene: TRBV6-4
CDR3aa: CASGTTSGGFHEQFF
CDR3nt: TGTGCCAGCGGAACGACTAGCGGGGGGTTCCATGAGCAGTTCTTC

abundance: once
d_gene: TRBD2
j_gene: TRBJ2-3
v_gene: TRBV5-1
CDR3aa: CASSLVIAGGTDTQYF
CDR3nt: TGCGCCAGCAGCTTGGTAATAGCGGGGGGCACAGATACGCAGTATTTT

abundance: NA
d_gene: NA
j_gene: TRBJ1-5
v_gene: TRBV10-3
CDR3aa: CAIKDSLDQPQHF
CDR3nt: TGTGCCATCAAGGACAGCCTAGATCAGCCCCAGCATTTT

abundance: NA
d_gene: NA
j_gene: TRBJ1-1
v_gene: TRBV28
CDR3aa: CASRRRVGEAFF
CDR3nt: TGTGCCAGCAGGAGGCGAGTGGGTGAAGCTTTCTTT

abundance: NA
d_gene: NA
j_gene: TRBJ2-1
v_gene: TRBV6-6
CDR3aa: CASSELADEQFF
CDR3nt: TGTGCCAGCAGCGAACTAGCCGATGAGCAGTTCTTC

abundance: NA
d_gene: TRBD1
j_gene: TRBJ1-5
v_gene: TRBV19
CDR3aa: CASSMYGQGSQPQHF
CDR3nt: TGTGCCAGTAGTATGTACGGACAGGGGAGTCAGCCCCAGCATTTT

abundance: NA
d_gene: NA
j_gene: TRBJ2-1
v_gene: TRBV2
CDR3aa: CAVGGSYNEQFF
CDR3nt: TGTGCCGTGGGAGGCTCCTACAATGAGCAGTTCTTC